The subject of this entry is one T cell receptor (beta chain). What it binds is unknown. At one end the junction does not follow the germline gene, possibly because of a read error. This record belongs to a study of tumor-infiltrating lymphocytes in primary liver carcinoma. The overall study: Productive TCRbeta read counts per sample ran from roughly 3.5 to 7 million and were similar across tissue types.

Findings and caveats of the study: Tumors carried a top-250-clone fraction significantly exceeding that of blood (p = 0.039).

For each extraction, RNA and DNA were obtained together from approximately 20-30 mg of unsorted bulk tissue. With a constant-region primer, TCR beta cDNA was made from 450 to 500 ng of total RNA. Libraries of TCR beta came from three nested multiplex PCR rounds with slightly modified ARM-PCR. TCRdb re-analysed the multiplex PCR reads in MiXCR, keeping a single row per CDR3 protein. The profile shows fewer than 200,000 distinct CDR3 sequences, 85% of them singletons. Sequenced input: tumor tissue from primary liver carcinoma. The origin of this receptor is a man aged 35-49 years with primary liver carcinoma and hepatitis B virus infection.

CDR3 sequence: CASSSSGSSYNERPF. The CDR3 DNA follows: TGTGCCAGCAGCTCGAGCGGGAGCTCCTACAATGAGCGGCCCTTC. The rearrangement links TRBV6-2 or TRBV6-3 to TRBJ2-1, with 8 bases identical to TRBD2. CDR1 is MNHEY and CDR2 is SVGEGT in the germline V gene. The CDR3 spans 15 residues.